This T cell receptor (beta chain) was retrieved from a study of cytomegalovirus exposure and HLA in healthy donors. Study-wide context: Among the approximately 400 genotyped donors, 65% to 85% were placed in the Caucasian-associated ancestry cluster.

Study conclusions and caveats: In vitro, three CMV-associated chains proved specific for CMV antigens. HLA allele associations emerged for roughly 16,000 TCR beta sequences in a later analysis, at 0.05 false discovery rate. Later, an analysis found that common viral pathogens appeared to be linked with several of the most significant clusters.

Comment on this clone: Antigen unknown.

This PCR relied on a set of 60 Vbeta primers and 13 Jbeta primers. Here immunoSEQ multiplex PCR was the method, and the copy in TCRdb shows in-frame clones only, minus some. Of about 100,000 clones listed, more than 60% were seen once; the top ten hold around 6.6%. Sequenced sample: PBMCs. The clonotype comes from a man aged 50 to 60 in good health and CMV-seropositive.

The CDR3 DNA is TGTGCCTGGACACGAGGCCTTTTAGAGCAGTACTTC. Amino acids: CAWTRGLLEQYF. The chain links TRBV30 to TRBJ2-7; D remains unclear. With 4 bases removed from V and 7 bases from J, the gap between germline ends came to 14 bases. The CDR3 covers 12 residues. CDR1 is GTSNPN, CDR2 SVGIG, per germline (reference sequence).